Following are 29 T cell receptor beta chains from one sample sequenced in a study of identical twins. MiXCR, applied by TCRdb to the 5' RACE reads, yields one record per CDR3 protein. In the table there are 400,000 to 550,000 distinct CDR3 sequences, under 25% of which are singletons. The same data also went into a second study, on T cells expressing NK-cell markers.

Sequenced material: CD4+ T cells sorted from blood. The receptors come from a young woman in good health.

Ten or more counts support this clonotype. The rearrangement links TRBV29-1 to TRBJ1-5; D is unresolved. The CDR3 runs to 14 residues. Trimming stripped 7 bases from V and 0 bases from J, with 13 bases between. The germline gives CDR1 SQVTM, CDR2 ANQGSEA. DNA of the CDR3: TGCAGCGCCCGTTTAACAGATAGCAATCAGCCCCAGCATTTT. Translated: CSARLTDSNQPQHF.

For this clonotype: The DNA is left out, because the CDR3 cannot be placed on it with certainty; the CDR3 is given as TCRdb lists it. CDR3 sequence reads: CASTSGLIYEQYF. The rearrangement links TRBV2 to TRBJ2-7; the table assigns TRBD2, which was not confirmed against the DNA. Including both end residues, the CDR3 is 13 amino acids long. The germline V gene has CDR1 SNHLY and CDR2 FYNNEI.

As for this clonotype: Since a much larger clone is just one base distant, this may be a read error. This chain joins TRBV10-2 and TRBJ2-1; TRBD2 agrees at 9 bases. The CDR3 consists of 15 residues. In germline, CDR1 is WSHSY, CDR2 SAAADI. CDR3 sequence: CAIGGFSSGSNEKFF. CDR3 nucleotides: TGCGCCATCGGGGGCTTCAGTAGCGGGAGTAATGAGAAGTTCTTC.

This chain links TRBV6-1 with TRBJ2-6; 10 bases are shared with TRBD1. V trimming: 5 bases; J trimming: 0 bases; junction bases outside the gene matches: 7. This CDR3 comprises 18 residues. The germline V gene has CDR1 MNHNS and CDR2 SASEGT. CDR3: CASSRQGASRSGANVLTF. CDR3 nucleotides: TGTGCCAGCAGTAGACAGGGGGCCTCTCGCTCTGGGGCCAACGTCCTGACTTTC.

This clonotype has just a few counts. V usage is TRBV20-1 and J usage is TRBJ2-1; a possible D gene is TRBD1 (6 bases). Germline V gene sequence: CDR1 DFQATT, CDR2 SNEGSKA (reference sequence). V was pared by 3 bases and J by 5 bases, with 17 bases between. This CDR3 region has 15 residues. CDR3 protein: CSASGDTPINNEQFF. As DNA, the CDR3 is TGCAGTGCTAGTGGGGACACACCGATAAACAATGAGCAGTTCTTC.

The chain has TRBV29-1 and TRBJ1-2; D may be TRBD1 (5 bases). Germline V CDR1 and CDR2: SQVTM, ANQGSEA. The CDR3 sequence is 14 residues long. The V end lost 0 bases, the J end lost 4 bases, and 12 bases lay between the germline ends. The CDR3 bases are TGCAGCGTTGAAGAAGGGGATCTTGCCTATGGCTACACCTTC. It translates to CSVEEGDLAYGYTF.

V usage is TRBV6-5 and J usage is TRBJ2-7, with a weak D call TRBD2 (7 bases). The CDR3 is 13 residues long. Trimming shortened V by 1 base and J by 7 bases, and 11 bases separated the two germline ends. Germline CDR1 reads MNHEY; CDR2 reads SVGAGI. CDR3 DNA: TGTGCCAGCAGTTACTTAGGGGGAGGGGAGCAGTACTTC. Its translation: CASSYLGGGEQYF.

The chain employs TRBV29-1 and TRBJ2-3; TRBD2 matches at 8 bases. Germline assignment: CDR1 SQVTM and CDR2 ANQGSEA. V lost 6 bases to trimming and J lost 0 bases; unmatched junction nucleotides: 5. The CDR3 totals 14 residues. The CDR3 is CSVGPGGSTDTQYF. The DNA for the CDR3 is TGCAGCGTGGGGCCGGGGGGGAGCACAGATACGCAGTATTTT.

The rearrangement joins TRBV10-3 to TRBJ1-1, with D uncertain. V shed 3 bases and J shed 4 bases, with 12 bases lying between them. The CDR3 consists of 14 residues. Germline V CDR1 and CDR2: ENHRY, SYGVKD. CDR3 loop: CAISDSNWGTEAFF. DNA for the CDR3: TGTGCCATCAGTGACAGCAACTGGGGCACTGAAGCTTTCTTT.

CDR3 protein: CASSSPSGRTDTQYF. The CDR3 nucleotides read TGTGCCAGCAGCTCCCCTAGCGGGAGAACAGATACGCAGTATTTT. The chain carries TRBV5-4 and TRBJ2-3, with 10 bases that match TRBD2. Germline values: CDR1 SGHNT, CDR2 YYREEE (reference sequence). Trimming cost V 3 bases and J 3 bases; bases outside gene matches: 4. The length of the CDR3 is 15 residues.

This clonotype was seen just once. V usage is TRBV5-4 and J usage is TRBJ2-5; TRBD2 matches 8 bases. V lost 4 bases, J lost 5 bases, and 10 bases stayed unmatched. CDR1 is SGHNT and CDR2 is YYREEE in the germline V gene (reference sequence). CDR3 length: 15 amino acids. The DNA for the CDR3 is TGTGCCAGCAGCAAGACTAGCGCGGCGGGTGAGACCCAGTACTTC. It specifies CASSKTSAAGETQYF.

This clonotype has only a few counts. The chain couples TRBV27 to TRBJ2-5; D is undetermined. This CDR3 spans 14 amino acids. V lost 6 bases and J lost 7, with 18 bases in between. CDR1 MNHEY and CDR2 SMNVEV come from the germline V gene (reference sequence). CDR3 in DNA: TGTGCCAGCAGAGATCCGGGCGGTCGAGGGACCCAGTACTTC. The encoded protein is CASRDPGGRGTQYF.

This clonotype was found a few times. The chain links TRBV12-3 or TRBV12-4 to TRBJ2-1; maybe TRBD2 (6 bases). CDR3 length: 12 amino acids. With 7 bases removed from V and 13 bases from J, the gap between germline ends came to 17 bases. The CDR3 is CASTGREVNQFF. The CDR3 region has the DNA TGTGCCAGCACCGGTAGGGAGGTTAATCAGTTCTTC.

This clonotype has a handful of counts. The J gene is TRBJ2-3, the V gene TRBV29-1, with a weak D call TRBD2 (5 bases). V was trimmed by 4 bases and J by 5 bases, leaving 10 bases between them. The CDR3 is 12 amino acids. Germline V gene sequence: CDR1 SQVTM, CDR2 ANQGSEA. The CDR3 is CSVGTDQDTQYF. The CDR3 nucleotides read TGCAGCGTTGGGACTGATCAAGATACGCAGTATTTT.

The rearrangement links TRBV29-1 to TRBJ2-1; 12 positions match TRBD2. V lost 6 bases to trimming and J lost 9 bases; unmatched junction nucleotides: 9. The CDR3 totals 14 residues. Per the germline V gene, CDR1 is SQVTM and CDR2 is ANQGSEA. CDR3 protein: CSVVLAGGPGEQFF. The CDR3, as DNA: TGCAGCGTAGTCCTAGCGGGGGGGCCCGGTGAGCAGTTCTTC.

This clonotype appeared a few times. The chain joins TRBV15 to TRBJ2-3; D is ambiguous. Between the trimmed V and J ends, which lost 2 bases and 2 bases, there was a span of 2 bases. This CDR3 spans 12 amino acids. Germline-derived CDR1 and CDR2 are LNHNV and YYDKDF (reference sequence). The CDR3 nucleotides are TGTGCCACCAGCAGACACACAGATACGCAGTATTTT. Encoded protein: CATSRHTDTQYF.

The chain combines TRBV12-3 or TRBV12-4 with TRBJ1-1; D unclear. Trimming removed 4 bases at V and 3 bases at J, with 12 bases between. This CDR3 has 14 amino acids. CDR3 amino acids: CASSYLAADTEAFF. In DNA, the CDR3 is TGTGCCAGCAGTTACCTGGCCGCCGACACTGAAGCTTTCTTT.

The gene calls are TRBV3-1 and TRBJ2-7; D not certain. Deletions cut 1 base from V and 5 bases from J, with 6 bases between. The CDR3 totals 12 residues. Germline CDR1 LGHDT, CDR2 YNNKEL (reference sequence). The CDR3 region is CASSQATDEQYF. The CDR3 DNA follows: TGTGCCAGCAGCCAAGCGACCGACGAGCAGTACTTC.

This clonotype was counted a few times. This chain joins TRBV12-3 or TRBV12-4 and TRBJ2-1; a possible D gene is TRBD2 (6 bases). Deletions cut 6 bases from V and 0 bases from J, with 12 bases between. The CDR3 covers 15 residues. CDR3 in amino acids: CASRPSASSYNEQFF. The CDR3 DNA is TGTGCCAGCAGGCCTAGCGCCAGCTCCTACAATGAGCAGTTCTTC.

The chain uses TRBV7-7 and TRBJ1-4; 9 bases are shared with TRBD1. This CDR3 comprises 13 residues. The germline V gene has CDR1 SSHAT and CDR2 FNYEAQ (reference sequence). CDR3 sequence: CASGTGRYEKLFF. The CDR3 DNA reads TGTGCTAGCGGGACAGGGCGATATGAAAAACTGTTTTTT. The full variable domain, in which reference TRBV7-7 and TRBJ1-4 provide the parts outside the CDR3, is GAGVSQSPRYKVTKRGQDVTLRCDPISSHATLYWYQQALGQGPEFLTYFNYEAQPDKSGLPSDRFSAERPEGSISTLTIQRTEQRDSAMYRCASGTGRYEKLFFGSGTQLSVL.

The V call is TRBV5-1, the J call TRBJ2-6; D remains unclear. Between the trimmed V and J ends, which lost 6 bases and 4 bases, there was a span of 20 bases. The V gene's germline CDR1 is SGHRS and CDR2 YFSETQ. This CDR3 spans 17 amino acids. CDR3 in amino acids: CASIIGGYPVGANVLTF. As DNA, the CDR3 is TGCGCCAGCATCATTGGTGGGTACCCAGTCGGGGCCAACGTCCTGACTTTC. Full variable domain (remainder filled in from reference TRBV5-1 and TRBJ2-6): KAGVTQTPRYLIKTRGQQVTLSCSPISGHRSVSWYQQTPGQGLQFLFEYFSETQRNKGNFPGRFSGRQFSNSRSEMNVSTLELGDSALYLCASIIGGYPVGANVLTFGAGSRLTVL.

This clonotype was detected a few times. The J gene is TRBJ2-3, the V gene TRBV5-1, with a tentative D call TRBD2 (5 bases). Trimming took 6 bases from V and 2 from J, leaving 13 bases between them. The CDR3 contains 14 residues. Looked up from germline, CDR1 is SGHRS and CDR2 is YFSETQ. The CDR3 region is CASKEEYPTDTQYF. The CDR3 DNA reads as TGCGCCAGCAAGGAGGAGTACCCCACAGATACGCAGTATTTT.

This clonotype turned up a few times. V and J are TRBV20-1 and TRBJ2-1; 9 bases match TRBD2. The CDR3 length is 15 residues. V dropped 6 bases and J dropped 4; count of bases not matched to a gene: 10. The V gene's germline CDR1 is DFQATT and CDR2 SNEGSKA (reference sequence). Here the CDR3 reads CSARAASGVYNEQFF. The DNA for the CDR3 is TGCAGTGCCAGGGCAGCTAGCGGGGTTTACAATGAGCAGTTCTTC.

The table lists this clonotype with a few counts. The chain combines TRBV20-1 with TRBJ2-5; D is possibly TRBD1 (5 bases). There are 14 residues in the CDR3. Germline V gene data show CDR1 as DFQATT and CDR2 as SNEGSKA (reference sequence). With 1 base removed from V and 4 bases from J, the gap between germline ends came to 13 bases. Here the CDR3 DNA reads TGCAGTGCTAGAGTGGCCAGGGCGATAGAGACCCAGTACTTC. The encoded protein is CSARVARAIETQYF.

The rearrangement links TRBV25-1 to TRBJ2-1; 9 bases fit TRBD2. The CDR3 length is 12 residues. Germline-derived CDR1 and CDR2 are MGHDK and SYGVNS. The trim removed 7 bases at V and 10 bases at J, leaving 5 bases unmatched. The CDR3 region is CASTATSGEQFF. DNA for the CDR3: TGTGCCAGCACAGCGACTAGCGGCGAGCAGTTCTTC.

This clonotype was counted many times. The chain couples TRBV20-1 to TRBJ1-1; no definite D call. CDR1 is DFQATT and CDR2 is SNEGSKA in the germline V gene (reference sequence). There are 13 residues in the CDR3. With 1 base removed from V and 0 bases from J, the gap between germline ends came to 6 bases. The CDR3 here is CSARGSLNTEAFF. For the CDR3, the DNA is TGCAGTGCTAGAGGGAGCTTGAACACTGAAGCTTTCTTT.

This rearrangement joins TRBV5-1 to TRBJ2-1; TRBD2 aligns across 14 bases. With V trimmed by 4 bases and J by 7 bases, 10 bases remained unmatched. CDR1 and CDR2 from the germline V gene are SGHRS and YFSETQ. CDR3 length: 17 amino acids. The CDR3 reads CASSPAPGLAGVNEQFF. CDR3 nucleotide sequence: TGCGCCAGCAGCCCGGCTCCGGGACTAGCGGGAGTAAATGAGCAGTTCTTC. Using reference TRBV5-1 and TRBJ2-1 for the parts outside the CDR3, the full variable domain is KAGVTQTPRYLIKTRGQQVTLSCSPISGHRSVSWYQQTPGQGLQFLFEYFSETQRNKGNFPGRFSGRQFSNSRSEMNVSTLELGDSALYLCASSPAPGLAGVNEQFFGPGTRLTVL.

This clonotype was observed a few times. The chain employs TRBV5-8 and TRBJ2-6; D is unclear. V was clipped by 5 bases and J by 2 bases, with 11 bases between them. CDR1 and CDR2 (germline): SGHTS, YDEGEE. The CDR3 length is 15 residues. CDR3 sequence: CASSFWTPGANVLTF. The CDR3 DNA follows: TGTGCCAGCAGTTTTTGGACGCCTGGGGCCAACGTCCTGACTTTC. Complete variable domain (other parts from reference TRBV5-8 and TRBJ2-6): EAGVTQSPTHLIKTRGQQATLRCSPISGHTSVYWYQQALGLGLQFLLWYDEGEERNRGNFPPRFSGRQFPNYSSELNVNALELEDSALYLCASSFWTPGANVLTFGAGSRLTVL.

In this sample, this clonotype turned up a few times. The rearrangement joins TRBV4-3 to TRBJ2-7; D could derive from TRBD1 or TRBD2 (6 bases each). Germline assignment: CDR1 LGHNA and CDR2 YSLEER. The V end lost 4 bases, the J end lost 5 bases, and 18 bases lay between the germline ends. The CDR3 totals 15 residues. The CDR3 DNA reads TGCGCCAGCAGCCTAGGACAGACGGGAGCCAACGAGCAGTACTTC. This codes for CASSLGQTGANEQYF.